These 14 T cell receptor beta chains were sequenced from one sample in a study of cytomegalovirus exposure and HLA in healthy donors. The PCR ran on 60 Vbeta and 13 Jbeta primers. Repertoires were generated with immunoSEQ multiplex PCR, while TCRdb's copy carries only in-frame clones and drops some. The table has some 110,000 clones, roughly 76% seen once. Sequencing input: PBMCs. The source of these receptors is a man aged 50-59 years in good health and CMV-seropositive.

Of note for this clone: Other DNA sequences in this specimen translate into the identical CDR3. J is TRBJ2-1 and V is TRBV5-4, with 9 bases identical to TRBD2. Germline V gene lookup returns CDR1 SGHNT and CDR2 YYREEE (reference sequence). The V and J ends lost 3 bases and 1 base, in that order; junction bases with no gene match: 2. The CDR3 covers 15 residues. DNA of the CDR3: TGTGCCAGCAGCTCCCTAGCGGGGTCCTACAATGAGCAGTTCTTC. This translates into CASSSLAGSYNEQFF.

V is TRBV14 and J is TRBJ2-7, with 8 bases matching TRBD1. Trimming cost V 4 bases and J 3 bases; bases outside gene matches: 8. The V gene's germline CDR1 is SGHDN and CDR2 FVKESK. The CDR3 covers 15 residues. In nucleotides, the CDR3 is TGTGCCAGCAGCCGAGCTCAAGGACAGGGCTACGAGCAGTACTTC. Translated: CASSRAQGQGYEQYF.

V usage is TRBV4-3 and J usage is TRBJ2-5; the D is unclear. In germline, CDR1 is LGHNA, CDR2 YSLEER. The CDR3 length is 13 residues. V lost 4 bases and J lost 4, with 10 bases in between. The CDR3 DNA reads TGCGCCAGCAGCCTTGACATGAGAGAGACCCAGTACTTC. It is translated as CASSLDMRETQYF.

The chain carries TRBV5-1 and TRBJ2-7; 7 bases are shared with TRBD2. Germline CDR1 SGHRS, CDR2 YFSETQ. V lost 7 bases and J lost 3; bases outside the gene matches: 7. The CDR3 sequence is 13 residues long. Here the CDR3 reads CASGREGYYEQYF. CDR3 DNA: TGCGCCAGCGGAAGGGAGGGATACTACGAGCAGTACTTC.

The CDR3: CAIRGTAHTDTQYF. The CDR3, as DNA: TGTGCCATCAGGGGGACAGCCCACACAGATACGCAGTATTTT. V gene TRBV10-3 combines with J gene TRBJ2-3; 7 bases line up with TRBD1. Germline values: CDR1 ENHRY, CDR2 SYGVKD. The CDR3 loop spans 14 amino acids. Trimming took 6 bases from V and 2 from J; bases not matched to a gene: 5.

CDR3 amino acids: CASSYSPGGTDTQYF. The CDR3 DNA sequence: TGTGCCAGCAGTTACTCCCCCGGGGGGACAGATACGCAGTATTTT. The V gene is TRBV6-5, the J gene TRBJ2-3, with TRBD2 matching 7 bases. The CDR3 is 15 amino acids. Trimming removed 0 bases from V and 3 bases from J; junction bases left unmatched: 3. Germline CDR1 and CDR2: MNHEY and SVGAGI.

CDR3 sequence reads: CASSRRDSPYNEQFF. The CDR3, as DNA: TGCGCCAGCAGTAGACGGGATTCTCCCTACAATGAGCAGTTCTTC. This chain links TRBV4-3 with TRBJ2-1; possible D gene TRBD2, 5 bases. Germline CDR1 LGHNA, CDR2 YSLEER. This CDR3 contains 15 residues. Trimming left V 6 bases short and J 2 bases short, with 14 bases between.

The chain employs TRBV15 and TRBJ2-3, with 8 bases lining up with TRBD2. From germline, CDR1 is LNHNV and CDR2 YYDKDF (reference sequence). There are 15 residues in the CDR3. Unmatched junction bases numbered 6, after V lost 2 bases and J lost 5 bases. CDR3 region: CATSRQAGLGDTQYF. CDR3 bases: TGTGCCACCAGCAGACAAGCGGGACTAGGAGATACGCAGTATTTT.

The V and J genes are TRBV29-1 and TRBJ1-2; TRBD1 might be the D (6 bases). The V and J ends lost 7 bases and 4 bases respectively, with 13 bases between them. This CDR3 contains 12 residues. Germline V gene lookup returns CDR1 SQVTM and CDR2 ANQGSEA. CDR3 bases: TGCAGCGGGGGGGGCCAGTCCTATGGCTACACCTTC. Protein product: CSGGGQSYGYTF.

The chain couples TRBV28 to TRBJ1-5, with D possibly being TRBD1 (5 bases). The germline CDR1 and CDR2 sequences are MDHEN and SYDVKM. Trimming left V 6 bases short and J 7 bases short, with 16 bases between. The CDR3 sequence is 14 residues long. CDR3 in amino acids: CASRIGQGRQPQHF. The DNA for the CDR3 is TGTGCCAGCAGAATTGGGCAGGGAAGGCAGCCCCAGCATTTT.

This sequence joins TRBV16 and TRBJ1-5, with D perhaps TRBD1 (5 bases). Between the trimmed V and J ends, which lost 4 bases and 5 bases, there was a span of 12 bases. This CDR3 has 14 residues. CDR1 and CDR2 from the germline V gene are KGHSY and FQNENV. In DNA form, the CDR3 reads TGTGCCAGCAGCCCCCACTTAGGGGATCAGCCCCAGCATTTT. It translates to CASSPHLGDQPQHF. Drawing the rest from reference TRBV16 and TRBJ1-5, the complete variable domain is GEEVAQTPKHLVRGEGQKAKLYCAPIKGHSYVFWYQQVLKNEFKFLISFQNENVFDETGMPKERFSAKCLPNSPCSLEIQATKLEDSAVYFCASSPHLGDQPQHFGDGTRLSIL.

V and J are TRBV7-2 and TRBJ2-7; 7 bases are shared with TRBD1. Trimming cost V 1 base and J 6 bases; bases outside gene matches: 9. In germline, CDR1 is SGHTA, CDR2 FQGNSA. CDR3 size: 15 residues. The CDR3, as DNA: TGTGCCAGCAGCTTAGGAGGGGGCATGGCCTCCGAGCAGTACTTC. Protein: CASSLGGGMASEQYF.

This chain connects TRBV18 to TRBJ1-5; a weak D match, TRBD1 (6 bases). The ends were cut back, 0 bases at V and 7 bases at J, with 13 bases in the middle. Germline loops: CDR1 KGHSH, CDR2 LQKENI. CDR3 length: 15 amino acids. The CDR3 DNA is TGTGCCAGCTCACCACCTTCAGGGGCGAACCAGCCCCAGCATTTT. Encoded protein: CASSPPSGANQPQHF.

This chain joins TRBV5-4 and TRBJ2-6; tentatively, D is TRBD1 (7 bases). CDR3 length equals 18 residues. V gave up 4 bases and J gave up 2 bases, with 19 bases separating them. Per germline, CDR1 SGHNT and CDR2 YYREEE (reference sequence). The DNA of the CDR3 is TGTGCCAGCAGCCCCCCAGGGGGGCCCGGTACTGGGGCCAACGTCCTGACTTTC. Protein: CASSPPGGPGTGANVLTF.